The clone carrying this T cell receptor (beta chain) was seen many times. As yet, its antigen is unknown. The CDR3 runs 16 residues. Germline V lookup: CDR1 SGDLS, CDR2 YYNGEE. Trimming shortened V by 0 bases and J by 4 bases, and 13 bases separated the two germline ends. This sample is drawn from a study of T-cell memory formation after mild COVID-19. General study points: Contracting clones localized mainly to CM and EM when CD4+ and mainly to EMRA when CD8+. In pre-infection memory, a portion of responding clones appeared, which suggested that cross-reactive memory joined.

5'RACE primed at constant segments yielded TCR alpha and TCR beta cDNA libraries bearing sample barcodes and UMIs. TCRdb reprocessed the 5' RACE reads via MiXCR and lists one record per CDR3 protein. The data show 180,000 or so distinct CDR3 sequences, around 16% seen once. Input material: PBMCs or a T cell subset sorted from them (not recorded which). The sequence was obtained from an adult woman who had mild COVID-19 (a few samples of this study predate the infection). Cell type and time point are not known. The rearrangement joins TRBV9 to TRBJ2-2; possibly TRBD2 for D (6 bases). The CDR3 protein is CASSVDPGVVTGELFF. The CDR3 DNA sequence: TGTGCCAGCAGCGTAGATCCGGGGGTGGTCACCGGGGAGCTGTTTTTT.